The subject of this entry is one T cell receptor (beta chain). This specimen belongs to a study of OX40 agonist ivuxolimab in advanced cancers. The assay was immunoSEQ multiplex PCR, and TCRdb's table has in-frame clones only and misses some. The sample has around 44,000 clones, about 90% seen once. CDR3 size: 14 residues. Germline lookup yields CDR1 SGDLS and CDR2 YYNGEE. V lost 5 bases and J lost 6, with 14 bases in between. This TCR was recovered from an adult with an advanced solid tumor such as melanoma, head and neck, liver or kidney cancer. Here the sequenced sample was CD4+ or CD8+ T cells sorted from blood, taken in a trial of the OX40 agonist ivuxolimab. The rearrangement links TRBV9 to TRBJ2-2; D might be TRBD1 or TRBD2, each matching 5 bases. As DNA, the CDR3 is TGTGCCAGCAGTGGGACCCTTAGTCCCGGGGAGCTGTTTTTT. It specifies CASSGTLSPGELFF.